Described below is a single T cell receptor beta chain sequence and its context. V was pared by 2 bases and J by 5 bases, with 11 bases of the junction left unmatched. Germline V gene lookup returns CDR1 SGHDN and CDR2 FVKESK. The CDR3 is 16 residues long. Sequencing was performed with immunoSEQ multiplex PCR; in TCRdb, only in-frame clones are kept and a portion is missing. The table has more than 70,000 clones, 87% seen once; the top ten hold roughly 1.2%. The source of the sample is a study of T cell responses to AZD1222 COVID-19 vaccine. The chain links TRBV14 to TRBJ2-5, with 7 bases fitting TRBD1. The clonotype comes from an adult who received the AZD1222 COVID-19 vaccine. Here the sequenced sample was peripheral blood, taken 28 days after the second AZD1222 dose. For the CDR3, the DNA is TGTGCCAGCAGCCAAACCTCGACAGGGATCCTGGAGACCCAGTACTTC. This translates into CASSQTSTGILETQYF.